This T cell receptor beta chain is from a study of cytomegalovirus exposure and HLA in healthy donors. Findings and limits, study-wide: Cytomegalovirus status, reportedly, was diagnosed with high specificity and sensitivity by the classifier. Specificity for CMV antigens was confirmed in vitro for a few of the CMV-associated chains. TCR beta V- and J-gene trimming was later associated with a missense DCLRE1C variant.

Both 60 Vbeta primers and 13 Jbeta primers went into the PCR. Method: immunoSEQ multiplex PCR; TCRdb's copy keeps in-frame clones and lacks some. The table records approximately 130,000 clones, 81% of them present only once. Germline V gene sequence: CDR1 LGHNA, CDR2 YSLEER. Trimming shortened V by 1 base and J by 6 bases, and 4 bases separated the two germline ends. The CDR3 contains 12 residues. As for this clone: The antigen is undetermined.

Healthy individuals who donated bone marrow served as the donors. This clonotype was sampled from a man aged 18 to 35 in good health and CMV-seronegative. Sequencing input: PBMCs. The genes are TRBV4-3 and TRBJ1-3, with D unresolved. As DNA, the CDR3 is TGCGCCAGCAGCCAAGGAGCAAACACCATATATTTT. Translating it yields CASSQGANTIYF.